These T cell receptor beta chains were read from a single sample in a study of cytomegalovirus exposure and HLA in healthy donors. Data came from immunoSEQ multiplex PCR; TCRdb stores just in-frame clones and leaves some out. Of over 90,000 clones in the sample, approximately 79% were seen once. What was sequenced was PBMCs. Receptor source: a man aged 50 to 59 in good health and CMV-seropositive. Each CDR3 is given with its conserved first and last residue. Each record gives: clone size, V gene, J gene, D gene, CDR3 DNA, CDR3 protein. D genes are given only for firm matches. Some rows have no size entry. The others give once, few or many, or a class for an expanded clone.

.,TRBV5-4,TRBJ2-3,TRBD2,TGTGCCAGCAGCTGGACTAGCGGGGCCACAGATACGCAGTATTTT,CASSWTSGATDTQYF
.,TRBV28,TRBJ2-1,.,TGTGCCAGCATCACTGGAGGCCCTGGGTCCTACAATGAGCAGTTCTTC,CASITGGPGSYNEQFF
.,TRBV9,TRBJ2-3,.,TGTGCCAGCAGCGTAGGACCCGGGTTCGAGGGTACGCAGGCAGATACGCAGTATTTT,CASSVGPGFEGTQADTQYF
.,TRBV28,TRBJ1-6,.,TGTGCCAGCAGTTTCTGGACAGAAAATTCACCCCTCCACTTT,CASSFWTENSPLHF
.,TRBV27,TRBJ1-1,.,TGTGCCAGCCGGGACATCCAACTCGGAGCGGAAGCTTTCTTT,CASRDIQLGAEAFF
.,TRBV14,TRBJ1-2,.,TGTGCCAGCAGCCCGGGGGGCCCTAACTATGGCTACACCTTC,CASSPGGPNYGYTF
.,TRBV21-1,TRBJ2-5,.,TGTGCCAGCAGCTTCCTACCCAGCGGGAAGCAAGAGACCCAGTACTTC,CASSFLPSGKQETQYF
few,TRBV7-3,TRBJ2-5,.,TGTGCCAGCAGCCCCTCTAGTGACAGGGAGACCCAGTACTTC,CASSPSSDRETQYF
.,TRBV27,TRBJ2-7,.,TGTGCCAGCAGAAGCCACCCCTCGGGGAGAGAGCAGTACTTC,CASRSHPSGREQYF
.,TRBV11-2,TRBJ2-1,TRBD2,TGTGCCAGCAGCCGGACTAGCGGAGTCTACAATGAGCAGTTCTTC,CASSRTSGVYNEQFF
.,TRBV7-2,TRBJ2-1,.,TGTGCCAGCAGCTTGGGCACCTACAATGAGCAGTTCTTC,CASSLGTYNEQFF
.,TRBV27,TRBJ2-1,.,TGTGCCAGCAGCGACTATGATGAGCAGTTCTTC,CASSDYDEQFF
few,TRBV2,TRBJ1-6,.,TGTGCCAGCAGTGAAACTCGACTTAATTCACCCCTCCACTTT,CASSETRLNSPLHF
once,TRBV19,TRBJ2-7,TRBD1,TGTGCCAGTAGTATTGTCCAGGGGGCGGGTGAGCAGTACTTC,CASSIVQGAGEQYF
.,TRBV28,TRBJ1-5,TRBD1,TGTGCCAGCAGCCCTACAGGGGGTCAGCCCCAGCATTTT,CASSPTGGQPQHF
.,TRBV6-1,TRBJ2-5,TRBD2,TGTGCCAGCAGGGAACTGGATAGAGTGGGACTAGCGGCCTACCAAGAGACCCAGTACTTC,CASRELDRVGLAAYQETQYF
.,TRBV10-3,TRBJ1-4,.,TGCGCCATCAGTGAGAGCGAGGTTCGTTTTCGGAAACTGTTTTTT,CAISESEVRFRKLFF
.,TRBV7-3,TRBJ2-1,TRBD2,TGTGCCAGCAGCTTATTAAGCGGGAGGGCCGCCAATGAGCAGTTCTTC,CASSLLSGRAANEQFF
few,TRBV30,TRBJ2-3,.,TGTGCCTGGAGTTTCTCGTTGGATACGCAGTATTTT,CAWSFSLDTQYF
.,TRBV27,TRBJ1-2,.,TGTGCCAGCAGAAGACACGGCGATGTCTATGGCTACACCTTC,CASRRHGDVYGYTF
once,TRBV5-1,TRBJ2-3,TRBD2,TGCGCCAGCAGCTTGGAGCTAGCGGGAAGCACAGATACGCAGTATTTT,CASSLELAGSTDTQYF
.,TRBV11-2,TRBJ1-5,TRBD1,TGTGCCAGCAGCCCAGGGACAGCCAATCAGCCCCAGCATTTT,CASSPGTANQPQHF
.,TRBV7-2,TRBJ2-7,.,TGTGCCAGCAGCTTAGAGGCAGGGGACTACGAGCAGTACTTC,CASSLEAGDYEQYF